This TCR beta chain was sequenced for a study of blood T cells in healthy people across ages. In this sample, this clonotype turned up a few times. A second roughly 6 to 11 cycle PCR used barcoded and J-beta primers. TCRdb independently ran MiXCR on the 5' RACE reads; one entry per CDR3 protein. This sample carries 550,000 to 750,000 distinct CDR3 sequences, roughly 21% of them seen once, and the ten largest clones take 3% to 4%. The V segment lost 4 bases and the J segment 4 bases; nucleotides outside the gene matches: 6. The V gene's germline CDR1 is MGHDK and CDR2 SYGVNS. The CDR3 is made up of 15 amino acids.

The sequence came from a man aged 70-80 years in good health. Source material: blood. This chain connects TRBV25-1 to TRBJ1-5, with TRBD1 identical over 8 bases. The CDR3 sequence: CASSGTGYGNQPQHF. CDR3 sequence (DNA): TGTGCCAGCAGTGGGACAGGGTACGGGAATCAGCCCCAGCATTTT.